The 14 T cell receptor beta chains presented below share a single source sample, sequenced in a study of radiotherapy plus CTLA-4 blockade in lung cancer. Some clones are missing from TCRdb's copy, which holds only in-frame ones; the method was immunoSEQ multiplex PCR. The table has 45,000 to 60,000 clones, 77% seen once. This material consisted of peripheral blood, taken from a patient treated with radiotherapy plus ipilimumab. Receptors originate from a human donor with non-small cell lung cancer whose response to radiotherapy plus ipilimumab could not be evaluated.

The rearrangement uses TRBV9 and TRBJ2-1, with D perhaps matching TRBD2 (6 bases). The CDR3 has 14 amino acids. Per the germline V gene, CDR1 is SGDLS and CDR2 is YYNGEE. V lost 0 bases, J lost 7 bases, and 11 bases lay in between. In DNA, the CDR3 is TGTGCCAGCAGCGTAGTGGGGGGATCGAATGAGCAGTTCTTC. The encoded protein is CASSVVGGSNEQFF.

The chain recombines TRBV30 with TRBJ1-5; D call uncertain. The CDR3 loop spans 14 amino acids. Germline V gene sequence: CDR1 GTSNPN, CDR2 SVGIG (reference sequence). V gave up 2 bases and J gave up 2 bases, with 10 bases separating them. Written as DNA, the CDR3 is TGTGCCTGGAGTCCTGGGCAGGGCAATCAGCCCCAGCATTTT. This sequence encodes CAWSPGQGNQPQHF.

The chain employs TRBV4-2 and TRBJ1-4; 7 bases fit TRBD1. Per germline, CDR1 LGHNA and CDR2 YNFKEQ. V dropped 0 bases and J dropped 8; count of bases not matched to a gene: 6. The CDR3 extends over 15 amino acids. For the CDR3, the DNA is TGTGCCAGCAGCCAAGACCGACAGGGTGGGGAAAAACTGTTTTTT. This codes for CASSQDRQGGEKLFF.

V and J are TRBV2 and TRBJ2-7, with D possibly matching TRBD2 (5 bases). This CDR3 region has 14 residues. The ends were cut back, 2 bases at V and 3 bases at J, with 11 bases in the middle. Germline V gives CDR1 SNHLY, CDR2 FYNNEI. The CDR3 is CASSERRTYYEQYF. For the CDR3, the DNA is TGTGCCAGCAGTGAACGTAGGACTTACTACGAGCAGTACTTC.

This CDR3 reads CASSFNGGYGYTF. CDR3 DNA sequence: TGTGCCAGCAGCTTTAACGGGGGCTATGGCTACACCTTC. The genes are TRBV7-3 and TRBJ1-2; D is perhaps TRBD1 (5 bases). The CDR3 contains 13 residues. Trimming took off 3 bases at V and 4 bases at J, with 9 bases between the two ends. Looked up from germline, CDR1 is SGHTA and CDR2 is FQGTGA.

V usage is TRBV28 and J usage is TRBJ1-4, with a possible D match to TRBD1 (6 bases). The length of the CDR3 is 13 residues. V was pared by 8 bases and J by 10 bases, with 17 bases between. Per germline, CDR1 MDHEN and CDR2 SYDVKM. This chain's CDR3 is CASVPRTDGKLFF. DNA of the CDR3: TGTGCCAGCGTGCCCCGGACAGACGGAAAACTGTTTTTT.

This CDR3 reads CASSVGGGRDGIQYF. The CDR3 DNA reads TGTGCCAGCAGCGTAGGGGGCGGGAGGGACGGCATTCAGTACTTC. The V and J genes are TRBV9 and TRBJ2-4; 9 positions match TRBD2. The CDR3 is made up of 15 amino acids. Trimming cost V 0 bases and J 9 bases; bases outside gene matches: 7. Germline CDR1 is SGDLS and CDR2 is YYNGEE. The full variable domain, rest sourced from reference TRBV9 and TRBJ2-4, is DSGVTQTPKHLITATGQRVTLRCSPRSGDLSVYWYQQSLDQGLQFLIQYYNGEERAKGNILERFSAQQFPDLHSELNLSSLELGDSALYFCASSVGGGRDGIQYFGAGTRLSVL.

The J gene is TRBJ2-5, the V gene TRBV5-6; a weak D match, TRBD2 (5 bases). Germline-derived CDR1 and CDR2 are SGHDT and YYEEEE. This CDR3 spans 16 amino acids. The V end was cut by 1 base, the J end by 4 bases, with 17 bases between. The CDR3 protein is CASSLRGGVWAETQYF. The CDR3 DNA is TGTGCCAGCAGCTTGCGGGGTGGGGTTTGGGCAGAGACCCAGTACTTC.

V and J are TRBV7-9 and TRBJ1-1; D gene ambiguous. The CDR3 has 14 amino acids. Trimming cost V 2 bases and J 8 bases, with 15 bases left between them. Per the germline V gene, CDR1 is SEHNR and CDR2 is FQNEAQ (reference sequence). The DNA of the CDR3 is TGTGCCAGCAGCTTACAAGGGAGTATGGGAGAAGCTTTCTTT. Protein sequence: CASSLQGSMGEAFF.

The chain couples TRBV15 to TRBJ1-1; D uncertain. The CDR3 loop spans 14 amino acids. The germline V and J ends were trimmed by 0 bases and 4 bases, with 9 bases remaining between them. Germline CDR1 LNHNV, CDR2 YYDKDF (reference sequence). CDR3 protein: CATSRDRGSTEAFF. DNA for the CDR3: TGTGCCACCAGCAGAGATCGAGGGTCCACTGAAGCTTTCTTT.

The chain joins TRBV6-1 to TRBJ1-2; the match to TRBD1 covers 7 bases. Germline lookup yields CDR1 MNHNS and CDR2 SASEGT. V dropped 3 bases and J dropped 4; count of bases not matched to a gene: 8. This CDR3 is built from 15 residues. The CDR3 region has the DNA TGTGCCAGCAGTGAGTCGACAGGGCTTGGCTATGGCTACACCTTC. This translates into CASSESTGLGYGYTF.

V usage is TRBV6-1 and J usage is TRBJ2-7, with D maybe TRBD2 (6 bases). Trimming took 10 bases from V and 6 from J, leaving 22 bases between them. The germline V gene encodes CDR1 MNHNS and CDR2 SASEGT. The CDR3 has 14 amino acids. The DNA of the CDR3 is TGTGCCACCCTCCAATGGGGGGACTCTCGCGAGCAGTACTTC. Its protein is CATLQWGDSREQYF.

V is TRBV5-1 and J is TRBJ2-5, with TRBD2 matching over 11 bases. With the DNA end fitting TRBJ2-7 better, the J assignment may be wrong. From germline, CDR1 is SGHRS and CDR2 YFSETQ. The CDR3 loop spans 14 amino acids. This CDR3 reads CASSLTSGSYEQYF. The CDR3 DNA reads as TGCGCCAGCAGCTTGACTAGCGGGAGTTACGAGCAGTACTTC.

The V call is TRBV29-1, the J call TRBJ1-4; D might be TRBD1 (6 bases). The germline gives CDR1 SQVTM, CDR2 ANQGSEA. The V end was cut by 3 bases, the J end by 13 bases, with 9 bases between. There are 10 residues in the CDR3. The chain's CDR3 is CSVEARGLFF. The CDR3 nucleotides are TGCAGCGTTGAGGCCAGGGGACTGTTTTTT.